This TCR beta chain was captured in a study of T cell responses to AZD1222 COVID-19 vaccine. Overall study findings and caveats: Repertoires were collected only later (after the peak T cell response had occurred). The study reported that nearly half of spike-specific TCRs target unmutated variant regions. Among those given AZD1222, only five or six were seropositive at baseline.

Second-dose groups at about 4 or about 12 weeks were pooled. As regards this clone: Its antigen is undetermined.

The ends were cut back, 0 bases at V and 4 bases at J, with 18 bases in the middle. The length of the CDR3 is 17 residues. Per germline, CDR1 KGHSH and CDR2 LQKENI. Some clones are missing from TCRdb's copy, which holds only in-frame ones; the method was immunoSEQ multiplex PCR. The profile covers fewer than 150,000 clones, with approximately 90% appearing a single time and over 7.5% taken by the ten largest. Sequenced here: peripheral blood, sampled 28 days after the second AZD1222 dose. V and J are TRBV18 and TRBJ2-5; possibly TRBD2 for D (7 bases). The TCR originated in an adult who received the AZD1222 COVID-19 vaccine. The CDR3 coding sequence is TGTGCCAGCTCACCACCGGGGGGGGCGTCTTTCCGAGAGACCCAGTACTTC. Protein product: CASSPPGGASFRETQYF.